One sample yielded the 26 T cell receptor beta chains listed below, sequenced in a study of shared clonotypes between healthy human individuals. CD8 cells regarded as naive lacked CD45RO, were positively chosen for CCR7, and omitted terminally differentiated effector memory CD45RA+ cells. Generated by immunoSEQ multiplex PCR, the TCRdb table keeps only in-frame clones and is missing some. The sample carries roughly 1,800,000 clones, about 95% recorded once. Sequenced: naive CD8+ T cells sorted from blood. The receptors were gathered from a man younger than 30 in good health.

The chain has TRBV7-9 and TRBJ1-2; D not resolved. V was clipped by 1 base and J by 4 bases, with 13 bases between them. Germline V CDR1 and CDR2: SEHNR, FQNEAQ (reference sequence). CDR3 length equals 15 residues. The chain's CDR3 is CASSLDLGSRYGYTF. CDR3 sequence (DNA): TGTGCCAGCAGCTTAGATCTGGGCAGCCGCTATGGCTACACCTTC.

This clone was observed once. The rearrangement uses TRBV30 and TRBJ2-2; 7 bases agree with TRBD2. V lost 5 bases, J lost 5 bases, and 8 bases stayed unmatched. The CDR3 runs to 14 residues. Looked up from germline, CDR1 is GTSNPN and CDR2 is SVGIG (reference sequence). CDR3 loop: CAWEFGEGTGELFF. For the CDR3, the DNA is TGTGCCTGGGAGTTCGGGGAGGGAACCGGGGAGCTGTTTTTT.

This clone has a count of ten or more. The chain carries TRBV6-1 and TRBJ2-6; maybe TRBD1 (5 bases). The CDR3 runs 17 residues. Germline loops: CDR1 MNHNS, CDR2 SASEGT. The V end was cut by 1 base, the J end by 1 base, with 11 bases between. CDR3 sequence reads: CASSEVQGASGANVLTF. The CDR3 coding sequence is TGTGCCAGCAGTGAAGTCCAGGGTGCATCTGGGGCCAACGTCCTGACTTTC.

The rearrangement joins TRBV19 to TRBJ1-5, with D perhaps TRBD1 (6 bases). Germline CDR1 and CDR2: LNHDA and SQIVND (reference sequence). The V end was cut by 6 bases, the J end by 0 bases, with 15 bases between. The CDR3 is 16 residues long. The DNA for the CDR3 is TGTGCCAGTAGCCTGTACAGGGATGATAGCAATCAGCCCCAGCATTTT. This sequence encodes CASSLYRDDSNQPQHF.

This chain uses TRBV7-9 with TRBJ2-5; D is ambiguous. The length of the CDR3 is 13 residues. Trimming cost V 5 bases and J 5 bases, with 12 bases left between them. The germline V gene has CDR1 SEHNR and CDR2 FQNEAQ (reference sequence). As DNA, the CDR3 is TGTGCCAGCAGCGAACCCACGAGGGAGACCCAGTACTTC. It yields the protein CASSEPTRETQYF.

The chain uses TRBV27 and TRBJ2-5; 8 nucleotides match TRBD2. The CDR3 runs to 15 residues. V trimming: 4 bases; J trimming: 1 base; junction bases outside the gene matches: 5. CDR1 and CDR2 (germline): MNHEY, SMNVEV (reference sequence). The CDR3, as DNA: TGTGCCAGCAGTTCTTGGGCGGGGGGCCAAGAGACCCAGTACTTC. Amino acid sequence: CASSSWAGGQETQYF.

The chain carries TRBV4-1 and TRBJ1-1; the match to TRBD1 covers 7 bases. Germline-derived CDR1 and CDR2 are MGHRA and YSYEKL. Trimming took 3 bases from V and 0 from J; bases not matched to a gene: 1. CDR3 length: 14 amino acids. CDR3 in amino acids: CASSHTGVNTEAFF. The CDR3 DNA is TGCGCCAGCAGCCACACAGGGGTGAACACTGAAGCTTTCTTT.

The V and J genes are TRBV7-8 and TRBJ2-7; a weak D match, TRBD1 (5 bases). Germline values: CDR1 SGHVS, CDR2 FQNEAQ. The CDR3 is 14 residues long. Trimming shortened V by 1 base and J by 2 bases, and 9 bases separated the two germline ends. This CDR3 reads CASSLVDRAYEQYF. CDR3 sequence (DNA): TGTGCCAGCAGCTTAGTCGACAGAGCCTACGAGCAGTACTTC.

The V gene is TRBV7-3, the J gene TRBJ1-1; tentative D call: TRBD1 (5 bases). Germline V gene sequence: CDR1 SGHTA, CDR2 FQGTGA. Trimming pared 6 bases from V and 1 base from J, leaving 9 bases between. The CDR3 has 13 amino acids. DNA for the CDR3: TGTGCCAGCAGACAAGACAGGAACACTGAAGCTTTCTTT. It codes for CASRQDRNTEAFF. Full variable domain (outside the CDR3, taken from reference TRBV7-3 and TRBJ1-1): GAGVSQTPSNKVTEKGKYVELRCDPISGHTALYWYRQSLGQGPEFLIYFQGTGAADDSGLPNDRFFAVRPEGSVSTLKIQRTERGDSAVYLCASRQDRNTEAFFGQGTRLTVV.

This clone was seen just once. The chain joins TRBV4-3 to TRBJ2-1; D is undetermined. V was shortened by 0 bases and J by 2 bases, with 11 bases between the two germline ends. This CDR3 has 16 amino acids. Germline CDR1 and CDR2: LGHNA and YSLEER. The CDR3 loop reads CASSQDWLPPYNEQFF. CDR3 nucleotides: TGCGCCAGCAGCCAAGATTGGCTCCCACCCTACAATGAGCAGTTCTTC.

The chain links TRBV15 to TRBJ2-1; D uncertain. V was cut by 0 bases and J by 6 bases, with 12 bases left in between. Germline V gene lookup returns CDR1 LNHNV and CDR2 YYDKDF (reference sequence). This CDR3 contains 15 residues. The CDR3 sequence is CATSRDPGVGNEQFF. CDR3 nucleotides: TGTGCCACCAGCAGAGATCCGGGCGTAGGCAATGAGCAGTTCTTC.

A word on this clone: At the DNA level, this CDR3 is encoded by other sequences in the same sample as well. The chain couples TRBV19 to TRBJ2-7; 11 bases agree with TRBD2. The CDR3 totals 14 residues. Germline values: CDR1 LNHDA, CDR2 SQIVND (reference sequence). V lost 4 bases to trimming and J lost 4 bases; unmatched junction nucleotides: 3. The CDR3 DNA is TGTGCCAGTAGTACTGGGACTAGCGGTTACGAGCAGTACTTC. Its protein is CASSTGTSGYEQYF.

The V and J genes are TRBV15 and TRBJ2-1; 15 positions match TRBD2. The junction had 11 bases not matched to a gene; V was cut back by 2 bases and J by 0 bases. Germline-derived CDR1 and CDR2 are LNHNV and YYDKDF (reference sequence). This CDR3 contains 21 residues. Written as DNA, the CDR3 is TGTGCCACCAGCAGATTGACCGGGACTAGCGGGGGGACTAGCTCCTACAATGAGCAGTTCTTC. Translating it yields CATSRLTGTSGGTSSYNEQFF. Variable domain in full (rest from reference TRBV15 and TRBJ2-1): DAMVIQNPRYQVTQFGKPVTLSCSQTLNHNVMYWYQQKSSQAPKLLFHYYDKDFNNEADTPDNFQSRRPNTSFCFLDIRSPGLGDTAMYLCATSRLTGTSGGTSSYNEQFFGPGTRLTVL.

In its sample, this clone was seen once. The sample has other DNA sequences that encode this CDR3 too. The V gene is TRBV27, the J gene TRBJ2-7; D unclear. The CDR3 length is 12 residues. V gave up 6 bases and J gave up 2 bases, with 8 bases separating them. Per the germline V gene, CDR1 is MNHEY and CDR2 is SMNVEV (reference sequence). CDR3 coding DNA: TGTGCCAGCAGCTCAGGTACCTACGAGCAGTACTTC. It codes for CASSSGTYEQYF.

The CDR3 DNA reads as TGTGCCACCGTTGGATTAGCGGGGGGGGGAGAGCAGTACTTC. Amino acid sequence: CATVGLAGGGEQYF. The chain uses TRBV28 and TRBJ2-7; 11 bases are a match to TRBD2. The trim removed 10 bases at V and 7 bases at J, leaving 12 bases unmatched. The CDR3 totals 14 residues. The germline gives CDR1 MDHEN, CDR2 SYDVKM.

The chain combines TRBV4-1 with TRBJ1-6, with D possibly being TRBD1 (5 bases). CDR1 and CDR2 from the germline V gene are MGHRA and YSYEKL. The CDR3 is 13 amino acids. V was trimmed by 3 bases and J by 9 bases, leaving 9 bases between them. For the CDR3, the DNA is TGCGCCAGCAGCCAGGGGGTCCTTTCACCCCTCCACTTT. Amino acids: CASSQGVLSPLHF.

This rearrangement joins TRBV4-1 to TRBJ2-7, with D perhaps matching TRBD1 or TRBD2 (6 bases each). This CDR3 is 15 amino acids long. Germline CDR1 and CDR2: MGHRA and YSYEKL. The V and J ends lost 0 bases and 4 bases respectively, with 13 bases between them. CDR3 coding DNA: TGCGCCAGCAGCCAAGATAGTAGCGGACAGTACGAGCAGTACTTC. Translation: CASSQDSSGQYEQYF.

This chain connects TRBV2 to TRBJ2-7; D gene uncertain. CDR1 is SNHLY and CDR2 is FYNNEI in the germline V gene. Trimming removed 6 bases at V and 2 bases at J, with 8 bases between. This CDR3 has 12 residues. The DNA of the CDR3 is TGTGCCAGCAGATCCGAAACCTACGAGCAGTACTTC. Its translation: CASRSETYEQYF.

The chain has TRBV7-8 and TRBJ1-3; 9 bases align to TRBD1. The germline V gene encodes CDR1 SGHVS and CDR2 FQNEAQ. CDR3 length: 16 residues. V lost 1 base, J lost 1 base, and 2 bases stayed unmatched. The CDR3 region has the DNA TGTGCCAGCAGCTTAGGGACAGGGGTTTCTGGAAACACCATATATTTT. Translating gives CASSLGTGVSGNTIYF.

The V call is TRBV19, the J call TRBJ2-7; D is undetermined. The CDR3 runs to 14 residues. V lost 5 bases and J 3 bases, leaving 14 bases between the germline ends. Germline V gene data show CDR1 as LNHDA and CDR2 as SQIVND (reference sequence). The CDR3 DNA reads as TGTGCCAGTAGTGCCCATCAGGAATACTACGAGCAGTACTTC. Protein: CASSAHQEYYEQYF.

The gene calls are TRBV27 and TRBJ2-6; D is unresolved. V dropped 2 bases and J dropped 4 bases, with 9 bases sitting between them. The CDR3 spans 15 residues. Germline CDR1 and CDR2: MNHEY and SMNVEV (reference sequence). The CDR3: CASSLVAEGANVLTF. The CDR3 DNA follows: TGTGCCAGCAGTTTAGTGGCAGAGGGGGCCAACGTCCTGACTTTC.

Comments on this clone: Other DNA sequences in the sample encode the same CDR3. The chain combines TRBV30 with TRBJ1-1; D remains ambiguous. Trimming took off 3 bases at V and 1 base at J, with 12 bases between the two ends. Germline V CDR1 and CDR2: GTSNPN, SVGIG (reference sequence). The CDR3 totals 14 residues. DNA for the CDR3: TGTGCCTGGAGCTCGGGCAGGCCGAACACTGAAGCTTTCTTT. This codes for CAWSSGRPNTEAFF.

The V and J genes are TRBV18 and TRBJ2-7, with TRBD1 matching 9 bases. CDR3 length: 15 amino acids. Germline trimming cut 6 bases from V and 2 bases from J; bases unmatched to any gene: 8. CDR1 KGHSH and CDR2 LQKENI come from the germline V gene. CDR3 sequence (DNA): TGTGCCAGCTCCCACCGGGACAGGGTTCCCTACGAGCAGTACTTC. Amino acid sequence: CASSHRDRVPYEQYF.

The chain employs TRBV18 and TRBJ1-3, with a weak D call TRBD1 (6 bases). This CDR3 is built from 15 residues. The ends were cut back, 3 bases at V and 1 base at J, with 10 bases in the middle. Germline V lookup: CDR1 KGHSH, CDR2 LQKENI. CDR3 coding DNA: TGTGCCAGCTCACCGCCAGGGGAATCTGGAAACACCATATATTTT. This codes for CASSPPGESGNTIYF.

This chain links TRBV27 with TRBJ1-2; 9 positions agree with TRBD1. In germline, CDR1 is MNHEY, CDR2 SMNVEV (reference sequence). The CDR3 contains 19 residues. The V gene end was trimmed by 6 bases and the J gene end by 8 bases; junction bases not matched to a gene: 25. In DNA form, the CDR3 reads TGTGCCAGCAGCCTACTCCCGGGACAGGGACCCGGCTGGCCCTGGGGCTACACCTTC. It yields the protein CASSLLPGQGPGWPWGYTF.

The chain carries TRBV29-1 and TRBJ1-3; no reliable D call. This CDR3 contains 11 residues. Germline-derived CDR1 and CDR2 are SQVTM and ANQGSEA. Between the trimmed V and J ends, which lost 6 bases and 4 bases, there was a span of 7 bases. In DNA form, the CDR3 reads TGCAGCGTCCCCGGGGGAAACACCATATATTTT. Translating gives CSVPGGNTIYF. The entire variable domain, with the rest obtained from reference TRBV29-1 and TRBJ1-3, is as follows: SAVISQKPSRDICQRGTSLTIQCQVDSQVTMMFWYRQQPGQSLTLIATANQGSEATYESGFVIDKFPISRPNLTFSTLTVSNMSPEDSSIYLCSVPGGNTIYFGEGSWLTVV.